This T cell receptor beta chain emerged from a study of cytomegalovirus exposure and HLA in healthy donors. On this clone itself: Its target is unknown.

General observations from the study: The TCR clusters that emerged in the first cohort tended, a later analysis found, to co-occur in the approximately 130 validation repertoires.

Produced via immunoSEQ multiplex PCR; TCRdb's table is partial and in-frame only. This table has about 56,000 clones, around nine tenths appearing once. Germline V gene lookup returns CDR1 WNHNN and CDR2 SYGVQD (reference sequence). After removal of 2 bases from V and 0 bases from J, the junction contained 4 bases not matched to a gene. This CDR3 has 16 residues. The sample was PBMCs. The J gene is TRBJ2-3, the V gene TRBV10-1; 8 bases are a match to TRBD2. The sequence was obtained from a man between 18 and 29 years old in good health and CMV-seronegative. CDR3 residues: CASSEALAASTDTQYF. DNA for the CDR3: TGCGCCAGCAGTGAGGCACTAGCGGCTAGCACAGATACGCAGTATTTT.